The 19 T cell receptor beta chains below were found in one sample sequenced in a study of cytomegalovirus exposure and HLA in healthy donors. The PCR made use of 60 Vbeta and 13 Jbeta primers. Sequenced by immunoSEQ multiplex PCR; TCRdb stores in-frame clones only, minus some. Of 95,000 to 100,000 clones in the sample, roughly 70% were seen once. Sequencing was done on a sample of PBMCs. These receptors were taken from a man aged 45 to 65 in good health and CMV-seronegative.

This chain joins TRBV30 and TRBJ2-1, with a possible D match to TRBD2 (6 bases). The V and J ends lost 8 bases and 4 bases respectively, with 18 bases between them. The CDR3 is 14 amino acids. CDR1 GTSNPN and CDR2 SVGIG come from the germline V gene (reference sequence). In nucleotides, the CDR3 is TGTGCCCTTAGCCGCAGGACTACTTACAATGAGCAGTTCTTC. Translation: CALSRRTTYNEQFF.

The genes are TRBV5-4 and TRBJ1-2; 7 positions match TRBD1. V lost 6 bases, J lost 6 bases, and 14 bases stayed unmatched. The CDR3 contains 15 residues. Germline V gives CDR1 SGHNT, CDR2 YYREEE (reference sequence). The CDR3 sequence: CASIPGGSLQDGYTF. Here the CDR3 DNA reads TGTGCCAGCATTCCAGGGGGGTCGCTACAGGATGGCTACACCTTC.

The rearrangement uses TRBV27 and TRBJ2-1; 8 bases agree with TRBD2. CDR3 length: 16 amino acids. Germline V gene sequence: CDR1 MNHEY, CDR2 SMNVEV (reference sequence). Germline trimming cut 2 bases from V and 4 bases from J; bases unmatched to any gene: 7. The CDR3 spells CASSLDSGGYYNEQFF. CDR3 nucleotides: TGTGCCAGCAGTTTAGATTCGGGGGGGTATTACAATGAGCAGTTCTTC.

This clone has just a few counts. V usage is TRBV5-8 and J usage is TRBJ2-3, with a possible D match to TRBD2 (6 bases). Germline V gene data show CDR1 as SGHTS and CDR2 as YDEGEE. The CDR3 length is 17 residues. Trimming removed 1 base at V and 2 bases at J, with 17 bases between. The CDR3 coding sequence is TGTGCCAGCAGCTTGTCCATGTGGGGGGAACTCACAGATACGCAGTATTTT. Translating gives CASSLSMWGELTDTQYF.

This sequence joins TRBV9 and TRBJ1-6; weak D call: TRBD1 (5 bases). This CDR3 has 16 amino acids. V was trimmed by 3 bases and J by 7 bases, leaving 17 bases between them. Germline CDR1 and CDR2: SGDLS and YYNGEE. CDR3 protein: CASSAPGGSKNSPLHF. CDR3 coding DNA: TGTGCCAGCAGCGCTCCCGGGGGTTCCAAGAATTCACCCCTCCACTTT.

This clone was observed once. The rearrangement uses TRBV30 and TRBJ2-7; possible D gene TRBD2, 5 bases. The germline CDR1 and CDR2 sequences are GTSNPN and SVGIG (reference sequence). Trimming shortened V by 3 bases and J by 5 bases, and 17 bases separated the two germline ends. The CDR3 extends over 14 amino acids. The CDR3 DNA reads as TGTGCCTGGAGCCGGGATTTAAGGGCCCACGAGCAGTACTTC. Its protein product is CAWSRDLRAHEQYF.

To note about this clone: The junction departs from germline at one end; a sequencing error may be responsible. The chain employs TRBV4-3 and TRBJ2-3, with D tentatively TRBD2 (5 bases). This CDR3 contains 15 residues. The germline V gene has CDR1 LGHNA and CDR2 YSLEER. DNA for the CDR3: TGCGCCAGCAGCCAAGATCGTGGGAGCAGAGATACGCAGTATTTT. It specifies CASSQDRGSRDTQYF.

CDR3 DNA sequence: TGCGCCAGCAGCGGGCAGGGGGCGGGTTACGAGCAGTACTTC. This codes for CASSGQGAGYEQYF. The chain employs TRBV5-1 and TRBJ2-7; TRBD1 matches 8 bases. Germline values: CDR1 SGHRS, CDR2 YFSETQ. The length of the CDR3 is 14 residues. Losses at the gene ends were 4 bases for V and 4 bases for J; bases not matched to a gene: 7.

The chain carries TRBV5-1 and TRBJ2-1, with a weak D call TRBD2 (6 bases). The CDR3 runs to 15 residues. V shed 4 bases and J shed 3 bases, with 14 bases lying between them. Germline loops: CDR1 SGHRS, CDR2 YFSETQ. CDR3 nucleotides: TGCGCCAGCAGCGGCGGGACGGGAAACTACAATGAGCAGTTCTTC. Its translation: CASSGGTGNYNEQFF. The variable domain in full, with the rest retrieved from reference TRBV5-1 and TRBJ2-1, is KAGVTQTPRYLIKTRGQQVTLSCSPISGHRSVSWYQQTPGQGLQFLFEYFSETQRNKGNFPGRFSGRQFSNSRSEMNVSTLELGDSALYLCASSGGTGNYNEQFFGPGTRLTVL.

The CDR3 here is CAWSSDRGYGYTF. In nucleotides, the CDR3 is TGTGCCTGGAGTTCGGACAGGGGCTATGGCTACACCTTC. The rearrangement uses TRBV30 and TRBJ1-2; 9 nucleotides align to TRBD1. The CDR3 has 13 amino acids. V shed 2 bases and J 4 bases; nucleotides not matched to a gene: 2. Germline-derived CDR1 and CDR2 are GTSNPN and SVGIG (reference sequence).

The chain has TRBV6-4 and TRBJ2-6; D is uncertain. The V end was cut by 5 bases, the J end by 2 bases, with 7 bases between. Germline V gene sequence: CDR1 MRHNA, CDR2 SNTAGT. This CDR3 comprises 14 residues. CDR3 in amino acids: CASSSQAGANVLTF. CDR3 sequence (DNA): TGTGCCAGCAGTTCTCAGGCTGGGGCCAACGTCCTGACTTTC.

This chain links TRBV16 with TRBJ1-2; the D gene is possibly TRBD1 (6 bases). V was trimmed by 3 bases and J by 5 bases, leaving 16 bases between them. Germline assignment: CDR1 KGHSY and CDR2 FQNENV. The CDR3 covers 15 residues. CDR3: CASSQLLTGNYGYTF. Here the CDR3 DNA reads TGTGCCAGCAGCCAGCTACTTACAGGGAATTATGGCTACACCTTC.

The chain combines TRBV9 with TRBJ2-7; 7 nucleotides line up with TRBD1. Germline CDR1 and CDR2: SGDLS and YYNGEE. The length of the CDR3 is 14 residues. J was trimmed by 4 bases and V by 4 bases; bases with no gene match: 8. DNA of the CDR3: TGTGCCAGCAGCCCTCGACAGGGTCGTTACGAGCAGTACTTC. Residues: CASSPRQGRYEQYF. The whole variable domain, filled in from reference TRBV9 and TRBJ2-7, reads DSGVTQTPKHLITATGQRVTLRCSPRSGDLSVYWYQQSLDQGLQFLIQYYNGEERAKGNILERFSAQQFPDLHSELNLSSLELGDSALYFCASSPRQGRYEQYFGPGTRLTVT.

V and J are TRBV5-8 and TRBJ1-3; D might be TRBD1 (5 bases). CDR3 length equals 15 residues. In germline, CDR1 is SGHTS, CDR2 YDEGEE. Trimming took off 4 bases at V and 4 bases at J, with 15 bases between the two ends. The DNA for the CDR3 is TGTGCCAGCAGCCCCCCGGGGGGAACGGGAAACACCATATATTTT. This sequence encodes CASSPPGGTGNTIYF.

This chain joins TRBV10-3 and TRBJ1-5; D is unclear. CDR1 ENHRY and CDR2 SYGVKD come from the germline V gene. Trimming took off 10 bases at V and 1 base at J, with 8 bases between the two ends. This CDR3 region has 12 residues. The CDR3 DNA follows: TGTGCCACTTCACTCAGCAATCAGCCCCAGCATTTT. This translates into CATSLSNQPQHF.

This clone has a handful of counts. The rearrangement uses TRBV7-2 and TRBJ1-1; no reliable D call. Germline lookup yields CDR1 SGHTA and CDR2 FQGNSA. Trimming shortened V by 8 bases and J by 4 bases, and 17 bases separated the two germline ends. The CDR3 runs to 14 residues. Written as DNA, the CDR3 is TGTGCCAGCCATACCAGGTGGGCGGGCACTGAAGCTTTCTTT. Its protein product is CASHTRWAGTEAFF. The complete variable domain, with remaining parts taken from reference TRBV7-2 and TRBJ1-1, reads GAGVSQSPSNKVTEKGKDVELRCDPISGHTALYWYRQSLGQGLEFLIYFQGNSAPDKSGLPSDRFSAERTGGSVSTLTIQRTQQEDSAVYLCASHTRWAGTEAFFGQGTRLTVV.

The sample holds one count of this clone. The chain combines TRBV27 with TRBJ1-5, with a possible D match to TRBD1 (5 bases). This CDR3 comprises 15 residues. Per germline, CDR1 MNHEY and CDR2 SMNVEV (reference sequence). Trimming removed 1 base from V and 0 bases from J, with 7 bases in between. The CDR3 nucleotides are TGTGCCAGCAGTTTATTACAGGATAGCAATCAGCCCCAGCATTTT. Translating it yields CASSLLQDSNQPQHF.

The chain joins TRBV28 to TRBJ1-2, with 9 positions matching TRBD1. Germline CDR1 reads MDHEN; CDR2 reads SYDVKM. Trimming cost V 5 bases and J 6 bases; bases outside gene matches: 13. The CDR3 spans 16 residues. The CDR3 loop is CASSGGTGGAPDGYTF. In DNA form, the CDR3 reads TGTGCCAGCAGTGGAGGCACAGGGGGCGCTCCGGATGGCTACACCTTC.

The rearrangement links TRBV10-3 to TRBJ2-2; D is unclear. V lost 6 bases to trimming and J lost 3 bases, with 5 bases between them. The germline V gene has CDR1 ENHRY and CDR2 SYGVKD. The CDR3 spans 12 residues. The CDR3 bases are TGTGCCATCAGCCCTGACACCGGGGAGCTGTTTTTT. It translates to CAISPDTGELFF.